This T cell receptor beta chain was recovered during a study of blood T cell repertoires in COVID-19. Study details: Some COVID-19 samples were acute and others convalescent; all came from the United States, Italy and Spain.

This CDR3 has 15 residues. V dropped 6 bases and J dropped 3 bases, with 18 bases sitting between them. Germline V gives CDR1 MNHEY, CDR2 SVGAGI. This table comes from immunoSEQ multiplex PCR, and its TCRdb copy is limited to in-frame clones, with some not included. Here the sample spans 100,000 to 150,000 clones, 70% to 75% being singletons. This TCR was sampled from a man in his 60s with acute or convalescent COVID-19. The V gene is TRBV6-5, the J gene TRBJ2-7; D gene unclear. Sequencing was done on a sample of peripheral blood. Here the CDR3 DNA reads TGTGCCAGCAGGTCCGTTCCAGGTCCTAACTACGAGCAGTACTTC. Residues: CASRSVPGPNYEQYF.